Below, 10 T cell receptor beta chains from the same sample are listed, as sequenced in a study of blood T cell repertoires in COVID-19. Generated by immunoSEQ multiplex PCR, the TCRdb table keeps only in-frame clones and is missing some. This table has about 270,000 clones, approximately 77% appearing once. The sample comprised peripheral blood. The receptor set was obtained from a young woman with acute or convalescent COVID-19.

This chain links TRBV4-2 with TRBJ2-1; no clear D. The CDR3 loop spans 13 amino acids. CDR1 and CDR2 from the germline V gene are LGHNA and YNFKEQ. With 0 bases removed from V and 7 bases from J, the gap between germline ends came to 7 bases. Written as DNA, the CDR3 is TGTGCCAGCAGCCAAGATGCACAGAATGAGCAGTTCTTC. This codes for CASSQDAQNEQFF.

The CDR3 DNA follows: TGTGCCAGCAGCCGACAGGGGGCCGGCACAGATACGCAGTATTTT. Protein sequence: CASSRQGAGTDTQYF. The chain couples TRBV6-5 to TRBJ2-3; 10 positions match TRBD1. V lost 6 bases to trimming and J lost 1 base; unmatched junction nucleotides: 4. Germline values: CDR1 MNHEY, CDR2 SVGAGI. The CDR3 is 15 residues long.

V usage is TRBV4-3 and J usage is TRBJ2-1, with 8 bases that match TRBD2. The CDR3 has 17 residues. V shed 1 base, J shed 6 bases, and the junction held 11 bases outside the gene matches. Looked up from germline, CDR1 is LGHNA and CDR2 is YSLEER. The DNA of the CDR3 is TGCGCCAGCAGCCAAGGATTCCCCGGGGGGGGACTCAATGAGCAGTTCTTC. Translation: CASSQGFPGGGLNEQFF.

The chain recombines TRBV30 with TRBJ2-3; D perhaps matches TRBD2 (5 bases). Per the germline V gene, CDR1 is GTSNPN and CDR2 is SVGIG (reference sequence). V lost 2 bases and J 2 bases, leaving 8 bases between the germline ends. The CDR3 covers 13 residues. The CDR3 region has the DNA TGTGCCTGGAGTTACGGGGACACAGATACGCAGTATTTT. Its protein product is CAWSYGDTDTQYF.

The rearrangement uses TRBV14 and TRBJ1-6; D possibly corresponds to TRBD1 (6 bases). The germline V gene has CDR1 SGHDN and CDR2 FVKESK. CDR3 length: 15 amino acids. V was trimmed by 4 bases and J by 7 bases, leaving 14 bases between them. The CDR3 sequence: CASSPRDTGNSPLHF. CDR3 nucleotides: TGTGCCAGCAGCCCCCGGGACACAGGAAATTCACCCCTCCACTTT. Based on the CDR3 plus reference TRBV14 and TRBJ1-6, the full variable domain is EAGVTQFPSHSVIEKGQTVTLRCDPISGHDNLYWYRRVMGKEIKFLLHFVKESKQDESGMPNNRFLAERTGGTYSTLKVQPAELEDSGVYFCASSPRDTGNSPLHFGNGTRLTVT.

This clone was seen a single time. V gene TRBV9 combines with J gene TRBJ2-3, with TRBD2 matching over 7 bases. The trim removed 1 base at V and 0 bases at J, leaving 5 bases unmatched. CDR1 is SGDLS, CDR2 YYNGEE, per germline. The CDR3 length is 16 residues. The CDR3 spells CASSVISGISTDTQYF. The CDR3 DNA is TGTGCCAGCAGCGTAATAAGCGGGATTAGCACAGATACGCAGTATTTT.

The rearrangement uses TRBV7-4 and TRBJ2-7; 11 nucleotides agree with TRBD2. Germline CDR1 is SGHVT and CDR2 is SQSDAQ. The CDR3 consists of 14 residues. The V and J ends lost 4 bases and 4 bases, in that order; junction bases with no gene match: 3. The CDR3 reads CASSWGTSGYEQYF. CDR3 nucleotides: TGTGCCAGCAGCTGGGGGACTAGCGGTTACGAGCAGTACTTC. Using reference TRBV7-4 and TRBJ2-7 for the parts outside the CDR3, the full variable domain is GAGVSQSPRYKVAKRGRDVALRCDSISGHVTLYWYRQTLGQGSEVLTYSQSDAQRDKSGRPSGRFSAERPERSVSTLKIQRTEQGDSAVYLCASSWGTSGYEQYFGPGTRLTVT.

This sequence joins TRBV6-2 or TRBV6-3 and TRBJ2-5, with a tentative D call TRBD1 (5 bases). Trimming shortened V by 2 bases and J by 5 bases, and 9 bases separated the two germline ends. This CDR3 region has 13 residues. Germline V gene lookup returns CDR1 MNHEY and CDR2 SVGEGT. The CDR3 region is CASSYRGGETQYF. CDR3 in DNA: TGTGCCAGCAGTTACAGGGGTGGGGAGACCCAGTACTTC.

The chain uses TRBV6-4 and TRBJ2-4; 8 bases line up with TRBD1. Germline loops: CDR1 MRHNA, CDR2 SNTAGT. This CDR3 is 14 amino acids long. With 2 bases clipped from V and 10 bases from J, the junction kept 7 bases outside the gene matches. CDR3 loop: CASSDGGTGAIQYF. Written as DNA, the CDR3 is TGTGCCAGCAGTGACGGAGGGACAGGCGCTATTCAGTACTTC.

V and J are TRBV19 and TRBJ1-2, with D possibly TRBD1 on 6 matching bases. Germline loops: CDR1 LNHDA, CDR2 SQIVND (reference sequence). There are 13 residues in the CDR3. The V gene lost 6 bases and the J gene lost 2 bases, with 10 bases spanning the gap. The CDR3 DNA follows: TGTGCCAGTAGCTCAGGGGTAAACTATGGCTACACCTTC. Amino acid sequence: CASSSGVNYGYTF. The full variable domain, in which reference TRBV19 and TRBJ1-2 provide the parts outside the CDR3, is DGGITQSPKYLFRKEGQNVTLSCEQNLNHDAMYWYRQDPGQGLRLIYYSQIVNDFQKGDIAEGYSVSREKKESFPLTVTSAQKNPTAFYLCASSSGVNYGYTFGSGTRLTVV.